This passage covers 14 T cell receptor beta chains from one sample sequenced in a study of human T cells and chemical hapten exposure. Time point here: patch test 3, about 24 weeks after DPC sensitization. Documented treatment: therapeutic diphenylcyclopropenone sensitization with weekly scalp DPC. TCRdb analysed the RACE reads with MiXCR anew, one entry per CDR3 protein. The table lists approximately 30,000 distinct CDR3 sequences, 5.8% of them singletons. Sample: whole blood, taken in connection with sensitization to the hapten diphenylcyclopropenone (DPC). These receptors came from a man in his thirties or forties with alopecia areata. Some clones in this sample may be carry-over from other donors' samples.

This clonotype was seen at least ten times. The V call is TRBV12-3 or TRBV12-4, the J call TRBJ1-3; tentative D call: TRBD1 (6 bases). This CDR3 has 14 residues. Trimming pared 6 bases from V and 2 bases from J, leaving 11 bases between. The CDR3 bases are TGTGCCAGCAGCCCTGGGGGGCCTGGAAACACCATATATTTT. It encodes CASSPGGPGNTIYF.

This clonotype occurred many times. The chain recombines TRBV7-9 with TRBJ2-1; 8 bases are shared with TRBD2. CDR3 length: 15 amino acids. Germline V CDR1 and CDR2: SEHNR, FQNEAQ (reference sequence). V dropped 5 bases and J dropped 6; count of bases not matched to a gene: 9. Here the CDR3 DNA reads TGTGCCAGCAGCCTGGCGGGGGGCGCCGTCAATGAGCAGTTCTTC. Protein: CASSLAGGAVNEQFF.

There are many counts of this clonotype. The gene calls are TRBV7-6 and TRBJ2-2, with TRBD1 identical over 11 bases. V lost 2 bases to trimming and J lost 7 bases; unmatched junction nucleotides: 9. The CDR3 totals 17 residues. Germline V gives CDR1 SGHVS, CDR2 FNYEAQ. The CDR3 DNA reads TGTGCCAGCAGCTTACGCCCCGGACAGGGGGCCGGCGGGGAGCTGTTTTTT. Translated: CASSLRPGQGAGGELFF.

This clonotype was found many times. This chain connects TRBV7-8 to TRBJ2-7; TRBD1 might be the D (6 bases). CDR3 size: 15 residues. V was shortened by 4 bases and J by 2 bases, with 15 bases between the two germline ends. Per germline, CDR1 SGHVS and CDR2 FQNEAQ. The CDR3 bases are TGTGCCAGCAGCTCCCCTCTGGGGGCCGCCTACGAGCAGTACTTC. It codes for CASSSPLGAAYEQYF.

This clonotype has a count of ten or more. The V and J genes are TRBV5-5 and TRBJ1-1; 8 nucleotides match TRBD1. V was clipped by 2 bases and J by 3 bases; unmatched bases: 15. The CDR3 is 18 residues long. Germline V gene sequence: CDR1 SGHKS, CDR2 YYEKEE (reference sequence). CDR3 nucleotides: TGTGCCAGCAGCTTCGTAGGCAGGGGGCGAAGGGAGGACACTGAAGCTTTCTTT. This sequence encodes CASSFVGRGRREDTEAFF.

This clonotype was found many times. V and J are TRBV29-1 and TRBJ2-3; 14 nucleotides match TRBD2. With V trimmed by 6 bases and J by 1 base, 9 bases remained unmatched. The CDR3 consists of 17 residues. Germline V gene data show CDR1 as SQVTM and CDR2 as ANQGSEA. The CDR3 loop reads CSVAGTSGGEGTDTQYF. CDR3 sequence (DNA): TGCAGCGTCGCCGGGACTAGCGGGGGTGAGGGCACAGATACGCAGTATTTT.

This clonotype came up many times. J is TRBJ2-5 and V is TRBV20-1, with D hard to call. Germline assignment: CDR1 DFQATT and CDR2 SNEGSKA (reference sequence). V was trimmed by 0 bases and J by 2 bases, leaving 7 bases between them. CDR3 size: 13 residues. CDR3 nucleotide sequence: TGCAGTGCTAGAGATCCCCAGCAAGAGACCCAGTACTTC. Its protein product is CSARDPQQETQYF.

This clonotype was seen at least ten times. This chain uses TRBV7-6 with TRBJ1-1; tentative D call: TRBD1 (6 bases). This CDR3 comprises 16 residues. With 5 bases removed from V and 1 base from J, the gap between germline ends came to 17 bases. Germline V gene sequence: CDR1 SGHVS, CDR2 FNYEAQ. The CDR3 sequence is CASSAGAGEWNTEAFF. CDR3 bases: TGTGCCAGCAGCGCCGGGGCAGGGGAGTGGAACACTGAAGCTTTCTTT.

This clonotype was observed many times. The genes are TRBV13 and TRBJ2-2; tentatively, D is TRBD2 (5 bases). Per germline, CDR1 PRHDT and CDR2 FYEKMQ (reference sequence). The germline V and J ends were trimmed by 5 bases and 5 bases, with 12 bases remaining between them. This CDR3 is 14 amino acids long. CDR3 nucleotides: TGTGCCAGCAGCCCGACGCCGGGAACCGGGGAGCTGTTTTTT. Translated: CASSPTPGTGELFF.

The sample holds many counts of this clonotype. The V gene is TRBV12-3 or TRBV12-4, the J gene TRBJ1-1; D not resolved. This CDR3 is built from 13 residues. V lost 8 bases and J 3 bases, leaving 13 bases between the germline ends. In DNA, the CDR3 is TGTGCCAGCTCCGAGCGAGGAGACACTGAAGCTTTCTTT. It encodes CASSERGDTEAFF.

This clonotype was seen at least ten times. The gene calls are TRBV28 and TRBJ2-3; a possible D gene is TRBD2 (6 bases). The V gene lost 6 bases and the J gene lost 4 bases, with 11 bases spanning the gap. Germline CDR1 and CDR2: MDHEN and SYDVKM. The CDR3 covers 13 residues. CDR3 sequence (DNA): TGTGCCAGCAGCGGGAGTGGCGCAGATACGCAGTATTTT. This sequence encodes CASSGSGADTQYF.

The sample holds many counts of this clonotype. The chain employs TRBV10-2 and TRBJ1-5, with 7 bases matching TRBD1. From germline, CDR1 is WSHSY and CDR2 SAAADI. With 3 bases clipped from V and 5 bases from J, the junction kept 7 bases outside the gene matches. The CDR3 has 15 residues. CDR3 sequence reads: CASSDPDRTDQPQHF. CDR3 in DNA: TGCGCCAGCAGTGACCCGGACAGGACGGATCAGCCCCAGCATTTT.

In this sample, this clonotype turned up many times. The rearrangement joins TRBV18 to TRBJ2-3; no reliable D call. The CDR3 is 18 amino acids. V lost 6 bases, J lost 0 bases, and 22 bases lay in between. Germline-derived CDR1 and CDR2 are KGHSH and LQKENI. CDR3 residues: CASSPEVAQAQSTDTQYF. CDR3 in DNA: TGTGCCAGCTCTCCCGAGGTGGCGCAGGCGCAAAGCACAGATACGCAGTATTTT.

This clonotype was counted at least ten times. This chain connects TRBV7-9 to TRBJ2-1; the D is unclear. Germline CDR1 SEHNR, CDR2 FQNEAQ (reference sequence). CDR3 length: 15 amino acids. The V and J ends lost 4 bases and 2 bases respectively, with 12 bases between them. The CDR3 spells CASSSTGSPYNEQFF. CDR3 bases: TGTGCCAGCAGCTCGACCGGGTCTCCCTACAATGAGCAGTTCTTC. Full variable domain (rest looked up from reference TRBV7-9 and TRBJ2-1): DTGVSQNPRHKITKRGQNVTFRCDPISEHNRLYWYRQTLGQGPEFLTYFQNEAQLEKSRLLSDRFSAERPKGSFSTLEIQRTEQGDSAMYLCASSSTGSPYNEQFFGPGTRLTVL.